A selection of T cell receptor beta chains follows, all from one sample in a study of ipilimumab plus nivolumab after autologous stem cell transplantation. The data were produced by immunoSEQ multiplex PCR, yet TCRdb's version contains in-frame clones alone and is incomplete. The data contain roughly 43,000 clones, approximately 91% of them singletons. The source was PBMCs, collected in a trial of ipilimumab plus nivolumab as post-transplant consolidation. The receptors were sampled from a male donor with multiple myeloma. The CDR3 runs from the conserved cysteine through the conserved F or W. The D gene is left open where the match is weak. The listing skips clone size in some rows; elsewhere it reads once, few, many or a size class.

V gene: TRBV2
D gene: TRBD1
clone size: NA
J gene: TRBJ2-5
CDR3 DNA: TGTGCCAGCAGTGAAGCTCCGGGACAGTGGGAGACCCAGTACTTC
CDR3 protein: CASSEAPGQWETQYF

V gene: TRBV9
D gene: NA
clone size: few
J gene: TRBJ2-7
CDR3 DNA: TGTGCCAGCTCAGAAGGGTTCGGGGCCGAGCAGTACTTC
CDR3 protein: CASSEGFGAEQYF

V gene: TRBV30
D gene: NA
clone size: NA
J gene: TRBJ2-7
CDR3 DNA: TGTGCCTGGAGCCCCGGGGGATACAGCTCCTACGAGCAGTACTTC
CDR3 protein: CAWSPGGYSSYEQYF

V gene: TRBV30
D gene: TRBD2
clone size: NA
J gene: TRBJ2-5
CDR3 DNA: TGTGCCTGGACCCCTGGTTGGGGGGGGTCGTACCAAGAGACCCAGTACTTC
CDR3 protein: CAWTPGWGGSYQETQYF

V gene: TRBV7-9
D gene: NA
clone size: few
J gene: TRBJ1-4
CDR3 DNA: TGTGCCAGCAGCCCTCTAGGGTTGGGGGAAAAACTGTTTTTT
CDR3 protein: CASSPLGLGEKLFF

V gene: TRBV18
D gene: NA
clone size: NA
J gene: TRBJ2-1
CDR3 DNA: TGTGCCAGCTCACCACCGTCCAGGTCGGATGAGCAGTTCTTC
CDR3 protein: CASSPPSRSDEQFF

V gene: TRBV5-6
D gene: NA
clone size: NA
J gene: TRBJ2-5
CDR3 DNA: TGTGCCAGCAGCTTATGGGTACAAGAGACCCAGTACTTC
CDR3 protein: CASSLWVQETQYF

V gene: TRBV11-2
D gene: TRBD2
clone size: NA
J gene: TRBJ2-7
CDR3 DNA: TGTGCCAGCAGCCTAACGGGAGGCCCCTACGAGCAGTACTTC
CDR3 protein: CASSLTGGPYEQYF

V gene: TRBV5-1
D gene: NA
clone size: once
J gene: TRBJ2-1
CDR3 DNA: TGCGCCAGCAGCCCAAATCCCACCTACAATGAGCAGTTCTTC
CDR3 protein: CASSPNPTYNEQFF

V gene: TRBV11-2
D gene: NA
clone size: NA
J gene: TRBJ1-1
CDR3 DNA: TGTGCCAGCAGCTTATCGGGAAGGGGAATCACTGAAGCTTTCTTT
CDR3 protein: CASSLSGRGITEAFF

V gene: TRBV4-3
D gene: NA
clone size: once
J gene: TRBJ1-4
CDR3 DNA: TGCGCCAGCAGCCAAGACCCGCAGGGTCTAAATGAAAAACTGTTTTTT
CDR3 protein: CASSQDPQGLNEKLFF

V gene: TRBV10-3
D gene: TRBD1
clone size: NA
J gene: TRBJ1-2
CDR3 DNA: TGTGCCATCCTCGGACAGGGAAGAGGCTACACCTTC
CDR3 protein: CAILGQGRGYTF

V gene: TRBV7-8
D gene: NA
clone size: NA
J gene: TRBJ1-5
CDR3 DNA: TGTGCCAGCAGCCGGCGGGGGGTTTGGCAGCCCCAGCATTTT
CDR3 protein: CASSRRGVWQPQHF

V gene: TRBV19
D gene: TRBD2
clone size: once
J gene: TRBJ2-7
CDR3 DNA: TGTGCCACGAGTGGGGGGGGTCCCGACGGGCGCGAGCAGTACTTC
CDR3 protein: CATSGGGPDGREQYF

V gene: TRBV13
D gene: TRBD2
clone size: NA
J gene: TRBJ2-5
CDR3 DNA: TGTGCCAGCAGCCCTGGCGGGGGACAAGAGACCCAGTACTTC
CDR3 protein: CASSPGGGQETQYF

V gene: TRBV5-1
D gene: NA
clone size: NA
J gene: TRBJ1-5
CDR3 DNA: TGCGCCAGCAGTCAAAATAGCAATCAGCCCCAGCATTTT
CDR3 protein: CASSQNSNQPQHF

V gene: TRBV5-1
D gene: TRBD2
clone size: once
J gene: TRBJ2-3
CDR3 DNA: TGCGCCCGCAGCATGGGGGCGGGGGGACGCACAGATACGCAGTATTTT
CDR3 protein: CARSMGAGGRTDTQYF

V gene: TRBV7-3
D gene: NA
clone size: NA
J gene: TRBJ2-2
CDR3 DNA: TGTGCCAGCAGCCCATATGGGGGTGGCGGGACCGGGGAGCTGTTTTTT
CDR3 protein: CASSPYGGGGTGELFF

V gene: TRBV19
D gene: NA
clone size: NA
J gene: TRBJ2-1
CDR3 DNA: TGTGCCAGTAGTAACGGACCGGCCCGGGGGGAGCAGTTCTTC
CDR3 protein: CASSNGPARGEQFF

V gene: TRBV10-3
D gene: NA
clone size: few
J gene: TRBJ1-1
CDR3 DNA: TGTGCCATCACCAGACAGTACATGAACACTGAAGCTTTCTTT
CDR3 protein: CAITRQYMNTEAFF

V gene: TRBV9
D gene: TRBD1
clone size: NA
J gene: TRBJ2-6
CDR3 DNA: TGTGCCAGCAGCCCCCGGGACAGGATAGCTGGGGCCAACGTCCTGACTTTC
CDR3 protein: CASSPRDRIAGANVLTF

V gene: TRBV5-1
D gene: NA
clone size: NA
J gene: TRBJ2-7
CDR3 DNA: TGCGCCAGCAGCTTTTATCGCGGGACGAGGACCTACGAGCAGTACTTC
CDR3 protein: CASSFYRGTRTYEQYF

V gene: TRBV7-2
D gene: TRBD2
clone size: NA
J gene: TRBJ2-1
CDR3 DNA: TGTGCCAGCAGCTTCCAGACTAGCTCCGATGAGCAGTTCTTC
CDR3 protein: CASSFQTSSDEQFF

V gene: TRBV28
D gene: NA
clone size: NA
J gene: TRBJ1-1
CDR3 DNA: TGTGCCAGCAGGAAGACCTCAAACACTGAAGCTTTCTTT
CDR3 protein: CASRKTSNTEAFF

V gene: TRBV2
D gene: TRBD2
clone size: NA
J gene: TRBJ2-5
CDR3 DNA: TGTGCCAGCAGTCGTGGGACTAGCGGGACACAAGAGACCCAGTACTTC
CDR3 protein: CASSRGTSGTQETQYF

V gene: TRBV6-5
D gene: NA
clone size: NA
J gene: TRBJ1-1
CDR3 DNA: TGTGCCAGCTCCAAGAGGGGGAACACTGAAGCTTTCTTT
CDR3 protein: CASSKRGNTEAFF

V gene: TRBV4-3
D gene: NA
clone size: few
J gene: TRBJ2-7
CDR3 DNA: TGCGCCAGCAGCCAAACATTCGGGGGCCCTAGATTTGCGCAGTACTTC
CDR3 protein: CASSQTFGGPRFAQYF

V gene: TRBV29-1
D gene: NA
clone size: NA
J gene: TRBJ2-1
CDR3 DNA: TGCAGCGTGGGGGTGACAGATCCAGAGCAGTTCTTC
CDR3 protein: CSVGVTDPEQFF

V gene: TRBV18
D gene: NA
clone size: NA
J gene: TRBJ2-2
CDR3 DNA: TGTGCCAGCTCACCAGGACAGTTAAACACCGGGGAGCTGTTTTTT
CDR3 protein: CASSPGQLNTGELFF

V gene: TRBV6-6
D gene: NA
clone size: NA
J gene: TRBJ1-1
CDR3 DNA: TGTGCCAGCAGCACCTTAGGGGGGTTAGAAGCTTTCTTT
CDR3 protein: CASSTLGGLEAFF

V gene: TRBV9
D gene: NA
clone size: NA
J gene: TRBJ1-1
CDR3 DNA: TGTGCCAGCAGCGCCAGGGGTGCCACTGAAGCTTTCTTT
CDR3 protein: CASSARGATEAFF